This T cell receptor beta chain derives from a study of blood T cell repertoires in COVID-19 (dated by TCRdb to the early 2020s). Background for the entire study: Collaborator samples came from the United States, Italy and Spain and covered acute and convalescent phases of COVID-19. The prospective study material was composed of cDNA or gDNA derived from T cells, B-cell-depleted T cells, or PBMCs. Subjects who had been exposed to COVID-19, were actively infected with it, or had recovered from it provided the deeply sampled blood TCRbeta repertoires that made up the dataset. The repertoires were released in a freely available public database meant as a resource for research on the immune response to SARS-CoV-2. The samples were drawn from two sources: the first 160 participants of the ongoing ImmuneRACE study, and fewer than 1,500 subjects contributed by 6 global collaborators. Sample metadata almost always included a de-identified subject ID, COVID-19 status, age in years and sex. Where available, HLA class I and class II types were obtained from metadata supplied by the sample provider rather than from assay-based typing.

Overall study results and their limits: How much clinical and demographic metadata was included differed by source and by participant, and the metadata was provided uncurated.

V drops 2 bases and J drops 7 bases, leaving 9 bases in between. The CDR3 sequence holds 13 residues, the cysteine and phenylalanine included. Only CDR3 DNA remains: 39 bases, in frame from the first base. CDR1 and CDR2, per the germline V gene (reference sequence), are MNHEY and SMNVEV. A remark on this clone: The antigen it recognizes is unknown. No qualities accompany the bases; no much larger clone lies one base away.

The immunoSEQ Assay, a bias-controlled multiplex PCR, was used to amplify TCRbeta CDR3 regions from genomic DNA. Turning to the authors' computational methods: Nucleated cell counts per sample were estimated from amplification of reference gene primers within the assay. To quantify the absolute abundance of each unique TCRbeta CDR3 rearrangement, sequence reads were collapsed and filtered. For each sample, productive Simpson clonality was calculated by taking the square root of Simpson's diversity index across productive rearrangements. TCRdb stores this immuneACCESS table with in-frame sequences only. Part of the clones is absent; in the studies checked, under half of the shortfall reflects unresolved V genes, and no reason is known for the rest. Clone size and the V and J calls come from that table; the DNA yielded D and trimming. The sample table lists approximately 94,000 clones, around four fifths of them with a count of one. Jointly, the top ten make up about an eighth of the sample.

The collaborating institutions used their own protocols to collect whole blood in K2EDTA tubes. Collaborator samples were shipped for TCRbeta analysis as frozen whole blood, isolated PBMCs, or DNA extracted from either sample type. Sequenced: peripheral blood. The TCR comes from a man aged 50 or older with active or convalescent COVID-19. The V gene is TRBV27 and the J gene is TRBJ1-5, with TRBD1 as a weak D call on 6 bases. DNA sequence: TGTGCCAGCAGTTTAAGACAGGAGCAGCCCCAGCATTTT. Its protein is CASSLRQEQPQHF.